This record covers a single T cell receptor (beta chain). The sample is drawn from a study of blood T cell repertoires in COVID-19. Overall study: Samples came from the United States, Italy and Spain, spanning acute and convalescent COVID-19. From T cells, B-cell-depleted T cells, or PBMCs came the material, which was cDNA or gDNA.

Per the study methods: The authors estimated nucleated cell counts from reference gene primer amplification. Produced via immunoSEQ multiplex PCR; TCRdb's table is partial and in-frame only. V and J calls and clone size follow that table, whereas D and trimming were derived from the DNA. The table has about 280,000 clones, roughly 90% seen once. Trimming at V came to 8 bases and at J to 0 bases, leaving 11 bases not matched to a gene. The germline V gene has CDR1 WSHSY and CDR2 SAAADI. This CDR3 region has 16 residues. This receptor was identified in a woman aged 25 to 45 with COVID-19, enrolled during active disease. Sequencing input: peripheral blood. The gene calls are TRBV10-2 and TRBJ2-7, with 9 bases aligning to TRBD2. CDR3 region: CASGASGTKSSYEQYF. The CDR3 nucleotides are TGCGCCAGCGGGGCTAGCGGGACGAAGAGCTCCTACGAGCAGTACTTC.